The sequence of this TCR beta chain was determined in a study of blood T cell repertoires in COVID-19. For the study at large: The samples span acute and convalescent COVID-19 from the United States, Italy and Spain. T cells, B-cell-depleted T cells, or PBMCs provided the cDNA or gDNA that served as material.

In the authors' workflow: Estimated nucleated cell counts came from reference gene primer amplification. This table comes from immunoSEQ multiplex PCR, and its TCRdb copy is limited to in-frame clones, with some not included. V, J and clone size were drawn from that table, and D and trimming were deduced from the DNA. The table has 6,900 or so clones, 75% to 90% seen once. The sequencing sample was made of peripheral blood. This clonotype was obtained from a human donor in a cohort sampled during active COVID-19.

The CDR3 bases are TGTGCCAGCAGCTTTGACAGGGGCTATGGCTACACCTTC. Protein: CASSFDRGYGYTF. The J gene is TRBJ1-2, the V gene TRBV9, with 8 bases matching TRBD1. Germline-derived CDR1 and CDR2 are SGDLS and YYNGEE. The CDR3 extends over 13 amino acids. The V gene end was trimmed by 4 bases and the J gene end by 4 bases; junction bases not matched to a gene: 3. The full variable domain, in which reference TRBV9 and TRBJ1-2 provide the parts outside the CDR3, is DSGVTQTPKHLITATGQRVTLRCSPRSGDLSVYWYQQSLDQGLQFLIQYYNGEERAKGNILERFSAQQFPDLHSELNLSSLELGDSALYFCASSFDRGYGYTFGSGTRLTVV.